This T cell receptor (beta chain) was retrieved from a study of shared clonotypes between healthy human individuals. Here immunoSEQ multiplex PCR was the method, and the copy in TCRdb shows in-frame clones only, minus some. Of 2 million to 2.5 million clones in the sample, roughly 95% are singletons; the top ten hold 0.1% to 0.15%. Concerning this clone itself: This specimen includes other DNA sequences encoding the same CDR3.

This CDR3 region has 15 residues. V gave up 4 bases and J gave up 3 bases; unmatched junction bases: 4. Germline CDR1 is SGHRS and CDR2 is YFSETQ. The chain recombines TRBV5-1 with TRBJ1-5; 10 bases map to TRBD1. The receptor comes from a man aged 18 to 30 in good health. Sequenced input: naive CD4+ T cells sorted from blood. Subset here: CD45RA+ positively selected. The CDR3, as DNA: TGCGCCAGCAGCCTTGGGACAGGGGACAATCAGCCCCAGCATTTT. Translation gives CASSLGTGDNQPQHF. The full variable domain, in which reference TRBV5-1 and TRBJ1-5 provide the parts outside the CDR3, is KAGVTQTPRYLIKTRGQQVTLSCSPISGHRSVSWYQQTPGQGLQFLFEYFSETQRNKGNFPGRFSGRQFSNSRSEMNVSTLELGDSALYLCASSLGTGDNQPQHFGDGTRLSIL.